This passage covers 18 T cell receptor beta chains from one sample sequenced in a study of OX40 agonist ivuxolimab in advanced cancers. Method: immunoSEQ multiplex PCR; TCRdb's copy keeps in-frame clones and lacks some. The table includes more than 80,000 clones, 87% detected once. The material was CD4+ or CD8+ T cells sorted from blood, obtained in a trial of the OX40 agonist ivuxolimab. The receptors shown here come from an adult with an advanced solid tumor such as melanoma, head and neck, liver or kidney cancer.

Worth noting for this clone: At one boundary the junction diverges from the germline segment, which might be a read error. The chain links TRBV4-3 to TRBJ2-3; 10 bases align to TRBD2. This CDR3 is 15 amino acids long. Germline CDR1 LGHNA, CDR2 YSLEER. This CDR3 is CANSPSGSSTDTQYF. CDR3 coding DNA: TGCGCCAACAGCCCTAGCGGGAGTTCCACAGATACGCAGTATTTT.

The V gene is TRBV5-1, the J gene TRBJ2-7; the D is unclear. The CDR3 consists of 13 residues. CDR1 is SGHRS, CDR2 YFSETQ, per germline. Trimming cost V 4 bases and J 3 bases, with 11 bases left between them. The CDR3 protein is CASSNTDNYEQYF. CDR3 bases: TGCGCCAGCAGCAACACAGACAACTACGAGCAGTACTTC.

The rearrangement joins TRBV4-1 to TRBJ2-5, with 9 bases matching TRBD2. Looked up from germline, CDR1 is MGHRA and CDR2 is YSYEKL. CDR3 size: 19 residues. V was pared by 1 base and J by 0 bases, with 12 bases of the junction left unmatched. The CDR3, as DNA: TGCGCCAGCAGCCAAGCCCCCGGGGCTAGCGGGGCCCACCAAGAGACCCAGTACTTC. Protein product: CASSQAPGASGAHQETQYF.

This clone is a singleton in its sample. J is TRBJ1-4 and V is TRBV5-1; no definite D call. The ends were cut back, 0 bases at V and 6 bases at J, with 9 bases in the middle. CDR1 and CDR2 (germline): SGHRS, YFSETQ. The CDR3 totals 14 residues. The CDR3 loop is CASSLGHEDEKLFF. The CDR3, as DNA: TGCGCCAGCAGCTTGGGCCACGAGGATGAAAAACTGTTTTTT.

The chain employs TRBV29-1 and TRBJ1-1; D ambiguous. The length of the CDR3 is 12 residues. V lost 7 bases, J lost 0 bases, and 9 bases lay in between. The germline V gene has CDR1 SQVTM and CDR2 ANQGSEA. This CDR3 is CSAQPMNTEAFF. CDR3 DNA: TGCAGCGCCCAGCCCATGAACACTGAAGCTTTCTTT.

The chain combines TRBV7-2 with TRBJ2-2; D possibly corresponds to TRBD2 (6 bases). CDR3 size: 14 residues. Germline CDR1 reads SGHTA; CDR2 reads FQGNSA. V lost 5 bases, J lost 4 bases, and 11 bases lay in between. The CDR3 loop is CASSPDGGTGELFF. For the CDR3, the DNA is TGTGCCAGCAGCCCCGACGGGGGCACCGGGGAGCTGTTTTTT.

The chain combines TRBV6-1 with TRBJ2-7; 8 positions agree with TRBD2. Germline V lookup: CDR1 MNHNS, CDR2 SASEGT. This CDR3 is built from 15 residues. Trimming removed 6 bases from V and 1 base from J; junction bases left unmatched: 8. The CDR3 coding sequence is TGTGCCAGCAGCTCCGCGGGGGGAGGTTCCTACGAGCAGTACTTC. It translates to CASSSAGGGSYEQYF.

The sample holds one count of this clone. Within the sample, other DNA sequences also encode this same CDR3. The genes are TRBV5-1 and TRBJ2-7, with TRBD1 matching over 7 bases. The V gene end was trimmed by 4 bases and the J gene end by 0 bases; junction bases not matched to a gene: 4. CDR1 and CDR2 (germline): SGHRS, YFSETQ. The CDR3 has 14 amino acids. CDR3 coding DNA: TGCGCCAGCAGCCCCGGGACAGTCTCCTACGAGCAGTACTTC. Amino acids: CASSPGTVSYEQYF.

The chain uses TRBV7-3 and TRBJ2-3; 10 nucleotides line up with TRBD2. The length of the CDR3 is 17 residues. After removal of 1 base from V and 4 bases from J, the junction contained 8 bases not matched to a gene. The germline V gene has CDR1 SGHTA and CDR2 FQGTGA. Here the CDR3 reads CASSLMAGTSVPDTQYF. CDR3 DNA sequence: TGTGCCAGCAGCTTAATGGCGGGGACTAGCGTTCCAGATACGCAGTATTTT.

The gene calls are TRBV2 and TRBJ1-6; D possibly corresponds to TRBD1 (5 bases). CDR1 is SNHLY, CDR2 FYNNEI, per germline. The CDR3 has 14 amino acids. Trimming pared 5 bases from V and 6 bases from J, leaving 11 bases between. In nucleotides, the CDR3 is TGTGCCAGCAGTTCCGACAGAGTTAATTCACCCCTCCACTTT. Translated, it gives CASSSDRVNSPLHF.

This clone has a single count. J is TRBJ2-4 and V is TRBV19; D is perhaps TRBD1 or TRBD2 (5 bases each). Germline CDR1 is LNHDA and CDR2 is SQIVND (reference sequence). V dropped 3 bases and J dropped 3 bases, with 9 bases sitting between them. CDR3 size: 14 residues. CDR3: CASSIGAGKNIQYF. The CDR3, as DNA: TGTGCCAGTAGTATCGGGGCAGGCAAAAACATTCAGTACTTC. The whole variable domain, filled in from reference TRBV19 and TRBJ2-4, reads DGGITQSPKYLFRKEGQNVTLSCEQNLNHDAMYWYRQDPGQGLRLIYYSQIVNDFQKGDIAEGYSVSREKKESFPLTVTSAQKNPTAFYLCASSIGAGKNIQYFGAGTRLSVL.

This rearrangement joins TRBV7-2 to TRBJ1-5, with D perhaps matching TRBD1 (5 bases). This CDR3 spans 15 amino acids. Germline loops: CDR1 SGHTA, CDR2 FQGNSA. V was shortened by 1 base and J by 6 bases, with 13 bases between the two germline ends. The DNA of the CDR3 is TGTGCCAGCAGCTTAGAGGGGTGGACATCTCAGCCCCAGCATTTT. Amino acid sequence: CASSLEGWTSQPQHF.

The chain is built from TRBV7-3 and TRBJ1-2; tentative D call: TRBD1 (5 bases). Trimming cost V 0 bases and J 6 bases, with 8 bases left between them. The CDR3 covers 13 residues. Germline V gives CDR1 SGHTA, CDR2 FQGTGA. The CDR3 here is CASSLTLQDGYTF. The CDR3 DNA is TGTGCCAGCAGCTTAACGTTACAGGATGGCTACACCTTC.

The chain links TRBV9 to TRBJ2-2; TRBD1 or TRBD2 may be the D gene (6 bases each). Germline loops: CDR1 SGDLS, CDR2 YYNGEE. With 4 bases removed from V and 5 bases from J, the gap between germline ends came to 18 bases. The length of the CDR3 is 16 residues. As DNA, the CDR3 is TGTGCCAGCAGCAGCAGAAAGGGGGGCGGAACCGGGGAGCTGTTTTTT. This encodes CASSSRKGGGTGELFF. Based on the CDR3 plus reference TRBV9 and TRBJ2-2, the full variable domain is DSGVTQTPKHLITATGQRVTLRCSPRSGDLSVYWYQQSLDQGLQFLIQYYNGEERAKGNILERFSAQQFPDLHSELNLSSLELGDSALYFCASSSRKGGGTGELFFGEGSRLTVL.

This chain connects TRBV21-1 to TRBJ2-2; TRBD2, the table's D call, was not compared with the DNA. TRBV21-1 is a pseudogene segment. CDR3 length equals 16 residues. CDR3 protein: CASPLDRGVDTGELFF. For the CDR3, the DNA is TGTGCCAGCCCCCTTGATCGGGGAGTGGACACCGGGGAGCTGTTTTTT.

The chain is built from TRBV19 and TRBJ2-6; 8 nucleotides line up with TRBD1. The CDR3 totals 18 residues. Germline V gene data show CDR1 as LNHDA and CDR2 as SQIVND (reference sequence). Unmatched junction bases numbered 8, after V lost 4 bases and J lost 0 bases. For the CDR3, the DNA is TGTGCCAGTAGTACCGACAGGGGAACAGGCTCTGGGGCCAACGTCCTGACTTTC. Encoded protein: CASSTDRGTGSGANVLTF.

This clone has just one count. V is TRBV11-3 and J is TRBJ2-3, with a tentative D call TRBD1 (6 bases). V lost 5 bases and J lost 4, with 16 bases in between. CDR1 and CDR2 (germline): SGHNT, YENEEA. The CDR3 runs to 15 residues. The CDR3 DNA sequence: TGTGCCAGCAGCCTTCAACCCGAGGGGGCAGATACGCAGTATTTT. Encoded protein: CASSLQPEGADTQYF.

The chain is built from TRBV27 and TRBJ2-1; no clear D. CDR3 length: 14 amino acids. Germline loops: CDR1 MNHEY, CDR2 SMNVEV (reference sequence). V lost 4 bases, J lost 0 bases, and 7 bases lay in between. CDR3 protein: CASSSLSSYNEQFF. In DNA, the CDR3 is TGTGCCAGCAGTTCTCTGAGCTCCTACAATGAGCAGTTCTTC.